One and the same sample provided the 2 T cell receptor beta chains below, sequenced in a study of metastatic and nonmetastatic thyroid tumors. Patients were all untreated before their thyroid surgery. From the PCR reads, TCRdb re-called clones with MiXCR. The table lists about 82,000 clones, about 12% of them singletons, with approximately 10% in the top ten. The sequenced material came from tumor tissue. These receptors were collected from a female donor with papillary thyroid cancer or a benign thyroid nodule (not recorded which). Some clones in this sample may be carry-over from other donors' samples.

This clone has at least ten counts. CDR3 sequence: CSARDRRWGYTF. CDR3 in DNA: TGCAGTGCTAGAGATCGTCGATGGGGCTACACCTTC. The J gene is TRBJ1-2, the V gene TRBV20-1; no definite D call. Trimming removed 0 bases at V and 8 bases at J, with 10 bases between. The CDR3 loop spans 12 amino acids. Germline CDR1 is DFQATT and CDR2 is SNEGSKA (reference sequence).

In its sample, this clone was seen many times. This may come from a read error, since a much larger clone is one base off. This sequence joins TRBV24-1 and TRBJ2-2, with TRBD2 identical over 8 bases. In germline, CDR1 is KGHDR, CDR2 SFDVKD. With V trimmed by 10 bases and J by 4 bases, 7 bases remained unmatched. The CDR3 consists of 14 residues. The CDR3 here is CATRAGVTTGELFF. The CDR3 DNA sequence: TGTGCCACTAGAGCGGGAGTGACCACCGGGGAGCTGTTTTTT.